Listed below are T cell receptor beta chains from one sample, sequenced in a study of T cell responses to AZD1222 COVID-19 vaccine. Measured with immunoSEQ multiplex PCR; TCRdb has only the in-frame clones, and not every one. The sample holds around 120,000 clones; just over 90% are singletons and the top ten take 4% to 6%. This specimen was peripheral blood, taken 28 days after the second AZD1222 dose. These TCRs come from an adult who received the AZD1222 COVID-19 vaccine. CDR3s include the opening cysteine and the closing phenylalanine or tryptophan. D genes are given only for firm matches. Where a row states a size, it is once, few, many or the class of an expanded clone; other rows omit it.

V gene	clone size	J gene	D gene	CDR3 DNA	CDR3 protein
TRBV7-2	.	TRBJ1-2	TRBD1	TGTGCCAGCAGCCCCCGAACAGGGGGCGATGGCTACACCTTC	CASSPRTGGDGYTF
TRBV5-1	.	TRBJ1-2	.	TGCGCCAGCAGCTTGGCAGATTACTATGGCTACACCTTC	CASSLADYYGYTF
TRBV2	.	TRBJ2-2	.	TGTGCCAGCAGTGAAGTAGGGGGGAACACCGGGGAGCTGTTTTTT	CASSEVGGNTGELFF
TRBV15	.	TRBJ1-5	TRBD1	TGTGCCACCAGCCCAGGGGGTGGCAATCAGCCCCAGCATTTT	CATSPGGGNQPQHF
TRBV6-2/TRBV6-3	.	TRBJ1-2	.	TGTGCCAGCACCCCATTGGGGGACACCCCGTGGGGCTACACCTTC	CASTPLGDTPWGYTF
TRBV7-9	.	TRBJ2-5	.	TGTGCCCTCGACAAAGGGGCCCAGTACTTC	CALDKGAQYF
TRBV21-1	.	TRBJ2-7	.	TGTGCCAGCAGCAAAAAGGTAAAACCCATAGGGACAGGGGGCAGGGAGCAGTACTTC	CASSKKVKPIGTGGREQYF
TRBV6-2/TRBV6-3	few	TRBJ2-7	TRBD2	TGTGCCAGCAGTTATCTCTTAAAAAAGGGCCGCCTAGCGGAATCCGAGCAGTACTTC	CASSYLLKKGRLAESEQYF
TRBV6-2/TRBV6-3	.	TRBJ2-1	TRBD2	TGTGCCAGCAGTTACGCGAAGCGGGAGCGGTTTTACGGTGAGCAGTTCTTC	CASSYAKRERFYGEQFF
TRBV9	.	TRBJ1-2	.	TGTGCCAGCAGCCTTAATCAGGATAACTATGGCTACACCTTC	CASSLNQDNYGYTF
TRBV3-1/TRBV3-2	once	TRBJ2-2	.	TGTGCCAGCGGCTCCATGGGGGCCGGGGAGCTGTTTTTT	CASGSMGAGELFF
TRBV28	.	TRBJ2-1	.	TGTGCCAGCTACCGATCTACCCCCTACAATGAGCAGTTCTTC	CASYRSTPYNEQFF
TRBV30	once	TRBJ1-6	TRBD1	TGTGCCTGCCTGACAGGGTTTAATTCACCCCTCCACTTT	CACLTGFNSPLHF
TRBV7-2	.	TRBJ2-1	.	TGTGCCAGCAGCTTAGAGGGGTGGCAGTTCTTC	CASSLEGWQFF
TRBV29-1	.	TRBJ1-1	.	TGCAGCGTTGTCGGCAGGTCCGGTGAAGCTTTCTTT	CSVVGRSGEAFF